This entry lists 10 T cell receptor beta chains sequenced from one sample in a study of PD-1 blockade in classical Hodgkin lymphoma. The table came from immunoSEQ multiplex PCR; TCRdb's copy has only in-frame clones and leaves some out. The table has under 20,000 clones, 60% to 85% seen once. Described time point: cycle 4 day 1 (C4D1), after more than 5 weeks of nivolumab. Patients all relapsed after autologous stem cell transplantation, and there was variation in brentuximab vedotin exposure. The material was peripheral blood mononuclear cells (PBMCs), obtained before the fourth cycle of nivolumab. These receptors were collected from a human donor with classical Hodgkin lymphoma.

The genes are TRBV7-2 and TRBJ1-2; 8 bases fit TRBD1. J gave up 8 bases and V 5 bases, and 7 bases lay outside the gene matches. Per germline, CDR1 SGHTA and CDR2 FQGNSA. The CDR3 spans 13 residues. CDR3 amino acids: CASSLRDRRGYTF. The CDR3 nucleotides read TGTGCCAGCAGCCTCCGGGACAGGAGGGGCTACACCTTC.

This chain uses TRBV11-3 with TRBJ2-1, with 9 positions matching TRBD2. Trimming removed 0 bases from V and 3 bases from J; junction bases left unmatched: 6. The length of the CDR3 is 17 residues. Germline CDR1 reads SGHNT; CDR2 reads YENEEA. CDR3 DNA sequence: TGTGCCAGCAGCTTAGATGCGGGGGGGGATCGCTACAATGAGCAGTTCTTC. Translated, it gives CASSLDAGGDRYNEQFF.

This chain connects TRBV11-2 to TRBJ1-1; maybe TRBD1 (6 bases). Trimming removed 2 bases from V and 11 bases from J, with 15 bases in between. The V gene's germline CDR1 is SGHAT and CDR2 FQNNGV. This CDR3 comprises 13 residues. The CDR3 sequence: CASSLQDRREAFF. CDR3 bases: TGTGCCAGCAGCTTACAGGACAGAAGGGAGGCTTTCTTT.

V and J are TRBV25-1 and TRBJ1-5; D not resolved. V lost 2 bases and J lost 5, with 10 bases in between. CDR3 length: 14 residues. Germline CDR1 reads MGHDK; CDR2 reads SYGVNS. The CDR3: CASSEDGSYQPQHF. DNA for the CDR3: TGTGCCAGCAGTGAAGACGGGTCATATCAGCCCCAGCATTTT.

The CDR3 reads CATSRIGALGGKLFF. In DNA, the CDR3 is TGTGCCACCAGCAGAATCGGGGCGCTGGGCGGAAAACTGTTTTTT. The J gene is TRBJ1-4, the V gene TRBV15, with a weak D call TRBD1 (5 bases). V lost 2 bases and J lost 10, with 17 bases in between. The CDR3 contains 15 residues. Germline V gene data show CDR1 as LNHNV and CDR2 as YYDKDF (reference sequence).

This chain uses TRBV19 with TRBJ2-7, with a weak D call TRBD1 (6 bases). From germline, CDR1 is LNHDA and CDR2 SQIVND (reference sequence). V was pared by 7 bases and J by 0 bases, with 13 bases between. This CDR3 spans 14 amino acids. The CDR3 DNA follows: TGTGCCAGTAAAGAAGGACAGAGCTCCTACGAGCAGTACTTC. Residues: CASKEGQSSYEQYF.

J is TRBJ2-3 and V is TRBV9; D gene ambiguous. This CDR3 has 15 residues. Per the germline V gene, CDR1 is SGDLS and CDR2 is YYNGEE. The V end was cut by 0 bases, the J end by 5 bases, with 13 bases between. CDR3 bases: TGTGCCAGCAGCGTAGAAACAGCAAGTAGAGATACGCAGTATTTT. Translation: CASSVETASRDTQYF.

This chain uses TRBV6-5 with TRBJ1-2; D remains ambiguous. Germline V CDR1 and CDR2: MNHEY, SVGAGI. V lost 6 bases, J lost 3 bases, and 14 bases lay in between. The CDR3 is 14 amino acids. The CDR3 sequence is CASSPTDGYYGYTF. The CDR3 DNA reads TGTGCCAGCAGCCCCACGGACGGCTACTATGGCTACACCTTC.

This sequence joins TRBV6-1 and TRBJ2-1; D could derive from TRBD1 or TRBD2 (6 bases each). Per germline, CDR1 MNHNS and CDR2 SASEGT. V lost 1 base and J 8 bases, leaving 21 bases between the germline ends. The CDR3 has 17 amino acids. CDR3 loop: CASSEEGGSIRSDEQFF. As DNA, the CDR3 is TGTGCCAGCAGTGAAGAGGGGGGATCTATACGGTCCGATGAGCAGTTCTTC.

The V and J genes are TRBV18 and TRBJ1-1, with 9 positions matching TRBD1. CDR3 length equals 17 residues. J gave up 4 bases and V 6 bases, and 15 bases lay outside the gene matches. Germline CDR1 and CDR2: KGHSH and LQKENI. The CDR3 protein is CASSPVPGQGGGTEAFF. CDR3 DNA: TGTGCCAGCTCCCCGGTCCCGGGACAGGGTGGGGGCACTGAAGCTTTCTTT. Full variable domain (missing parts from reference TRBV18 and TRBJ1-1): NAGVMQNPRHLVRRRGQEARLRCSPMKGHSHVYWYRQLPEEGLKFMVYLQKENIIDESGMPKERFSAEFPKEGPSILRIQQVVRGDSAAYFCASSPVPGQGGGTEAFFGQGTRLTVV.